A single sample gave rise to the 12 T cell receptor beta chains below, sequenced in a study of blood T cell repertoires in COVID-19. Profiled with immunoSEQ multiplex PCR; TCRdb holds only in-frame clones, not every one. The sample holds fewer than 250,000 clones, 70% to 90% seen once. The sample consisted of PBMCs or T cells enriched from blood (not recorded which). The receptors come from a woman aged 40 to 50 in a cohort exposed to, infected with or recovered from COVID-19 (not recorded which).

The V and J genes are TRBV5-4 and TRBJ2-7; TRBD1 aligns across 10 bases. CDR1 SGHNT and CDR2 YYREEE come from the germline V gene (reference sequence). V was clipped by 3 bases and J by 6 bases; unmatched bases: 3. CDR3 length: 13 residues. The chain's CDR3 is CASSWDRGGEQYF. The CDR3 DNA reads TGTGCCAGCAGCTGGGACAGGGGTGGCGAGCAGTACTTC.

V is TRBV19 and J is TRBJ1-5; 9 bases line up with TRBD1. This CDR3 comprises 14 residues. Germline loops: CDR1 LNHDA, CDR2 SQIVND (reference sequence). Trimming took 10 bases from V and 5 from J; bases not matched to a gene: 9. The CDR3 coding sequence is TGTGCCACCATGGCCGGACAGGGGCATCAGCCCCAGCATTTT. Translating gives CATMAGQGHQPQHF.

The genes are TRBV30 and TRBJ2-7, with 7 bases lining up with TRBD2. CDR3 length equals 13 residues. Germline lookup yields CDR1 GTSNPN and CDR2 SVGIG (reference sequence). The trim removed 2 bases at V and 7 bases at J, leaving 8 bases unmatched. CDR3 region: CAWSQGGSWEQYF. The DNA of the CDR3 is TGTGCCTGGAGTCAGGGAGGGTCGTGGGAGCAGTACTTC.

The chain has TRBV12-3 or TRBV12-4 and TRBJ1-1, with D possibly TRBD1 on 5 matching bases. V shed 6 bases and J shed 1 base, with 9 bases lying between them. This CDR3 contains 13 residues. The CDR3 nucleotides read TGTGCCAGCAGGAAGACAGAGAACACTGAAGCTTTCTTT. Residues: CASRKTENTEAFF.

The V call is TRBV28, the J call TRBJ1-5; 9 bases line up with TRBD1. The trim removed 6 bases at V and 2 bases at J, leaving 11 bases unmatched. The germline CDR1 and CDR2 sequences are MDHEN and SYDVKM. The CDR3 loop spans 17 amino acids. The CDR3 loop reads CASRPPGQGFRNQPQHF. CDR3 bases: TGTGCCAGCAGGCCACCGGGACAGGGCTTTCGCAATCAGCCCCAGCATTTT.

This chain links TRBV6-2 or TRBV6-3 with TRBJ1-2; 7 bases agree with TRBD1. V was clipped by 6 bases and J by 5 bases; unmatched bases: 6. The germline CDR1 and CDR2 sequences are MNHEY and SVGEGT. This CDR3 is built from 13 residues. The CDR3 reads CASSQDRDYGYTF. CDR3 nucleotides: TGTGCCAGCAGCCAAGACAGGGATTATGGCTACACCTTC.

The table lists this clone with a few counts. The chain joins TRBV5-1 to TRBJ2-3; 7 nucleotides match TRBD2. Germline lookup yields CDR1 SGHRS and CDR2 YFSETQ. Trimming cost V 5 bases and J 2 bases; bases outside gene matches: 11. This CDR3 is built from 16 residues. The CDR3 nucleotides are TGCGCCAGCAGGAGGGAAGCGGGGAGGAACACAGATACGCAGTATTTT. Its protein is CASRREAGRNTDTQYF.

This rearrangement joins TRBV30 to TRBJ2-5; 12 nucleotides line up with TRBD1. Unmatched junction bases numbered 7, after V lost 3 bases and J lost 5 bases. CDR3 length equals 15 residues. Germline values: CDR1 GTSNPN, CDR2 SVGIG (reference sequence). The CDR3 DNA is TGTGCCTGGAGGCCGGGACAGGGGGCTTTGGAGACCCAGTACTTC. Protein sequence: CAWRPGQGALETQYF.

The gene calls are TRBV6-5 and TRBJ1-1, with D uncertain. Germline V lookup: CDR1 MNHEY, CDR2 SVGAGI. V lost 6 bases to trimming and J lost 1 base, with 9 bases between them. The CDR3 contains 13 residues. CDR3 DNA: TGTGCCAGCAGGCCTGGAGGGAACACTGAAGCTTTCTTT. It encodes CASRPGGNTEAFF.

CDR3 region: CAISDHSTNEKLFF. CDR3 sequence (DNA): TGTGCCATCAGTGATCACTCAACTAATGAAAAACTGTTTTTT. The rearrangement links TRBV10-3 to TRBJ1-4, with no clear D. This CDR3 has 14 amino acids. The V end was cut by 3 bases, the J end by 0 bases, with 5 bases between. Per the germline V gene, CDR1 is ENHRY and CDR2 is SYGVKD.

The chain employs TRBV18 and TRBJ2-6, with TRBD1 identical over 7 bases. CDR1 and CDR2 (germline): KGHSH, LQKENI. Trimming removed 5 bases from V and 4 bases from J; junction bases left unmatched: 5. CDR3 length: 15 amino acids. Here the CDR3 reads CASSAEGAGANVLTF. CDR3 coding DNA: TGTGCCAGCTCAGCCGAGGGGGCGGGGGCCAACGTCCTGACTTTC. Using reference TRBV18 and TRBJ2-6 for the parts outside the CDR3, the full variable domain is NAGVMQNPRHLVRRRGQEARLRCSPMKGHSHVYWYRQLPEEGLKFMVYLQKENIIDESGMPKERFSAEFPKEGPSILRIQQVVRGDSAAYFCASSAEGAGANVLTFGAGSRLTVL.

This clone was counted many times. V and J are TRBV11-3 and TRBJ2-2; 7 positions match TRBD2. CDR3 length: 19 residues. V gave up 5 bases and J gave up 5 bases; unmatched junction bases: 20. Germline CDR1 SGHNT, CDR2 YENEEA. The CDR3 nucleotides read TGTGCCAGCAGCCCCGGTCGTTGGGGGGAGGGCCTCGGGACCGGGGAGCTGTTTTTT. Translating it yields CASSPGRWGEGLGTGELFF.